Listed below are T cell receptor beta chains from one sample, sequenced in a study of response to subunit inactivated influenza vaccine. MiXCR, run by TCRdb on the RT-PCR reads, gives a single entry per CDR3 protein. Found here are roughly 630,000 distinct CDR3 sequences, around 15% of them singletons; the top ten hold around 7.6%. The specimen comprised PBMCs from blood, sampled 14 to 15 days before vaccination. Every receptor here comes from a man in his fifties or sixties who received an inactivated influenza vaccine. CDR3s include the opening cysteine and the closing phenylalanine or tryptophan. Each record gives: clone size, J gene, D gene, V gene, CDR3 DNA, CDR3 protein. The D gene is left open where the match is weak. Size is omitted from some rows. Given values are once, few, many or a class for expanded clones.

abundance: many
j_gene: TRBJ2-1
d_gene: TRBD1
v_gene: TRBV5-1
CDR3nt: TGCGCCAGCAGCTACGGGACAGAGGGATACAATGAGCAGTTCTTC
CDR3aa: CASSYGTEGYNEQFF

abundance: NA
j_gene: TRBJ2-1
d_gene: TRBD1
v_gene: TRBV20-1
CDR3nt: TGCAGTGCGCCTTCCGGGACAGATTACAATGAGCAGTTCTTC
CDR3aa: CSAPSGTDYNEQFF

abundance: NA
j_gene: TRBJ1-2
d_gene: NA
v_gene: TRBV11-2
CDR3nt: TGTGCCAGCAGCTTAGCCGTCGGGGGTCACCCTTATGGCTACACCTTC
CDR3aa: CASSLAVGGHPYGYTF

abundance: NA
j_gene: TRBJ2-1
d_gene: TRBD2
v_gene: TRBV29-1
CDR3nt: TGCAGCGTTGTCGGTAGCGGGAGCATAGTTATACACAATGAGCAGTTCTTC
CDR3aa: CSVVGSGSIVIHNEQFF

abundance: NA
j_gene: TRBJ2-5
d_gene: TRBD1
v_gene: TRBV12-3/TRBV12-4
CDR3nt: TGTGCCAGCAGCATCGGACAGGGGCAAGAGACCCAGTACTTC
CDR3aa: CASSIGQGQETQYF

abundance: NA
j_gene: TRBJ1-1
d_gene: TRBD1
v_gene: TRBV7-6
CDR3nt: TGTGCCAGCAGCTTAGGGGCCAGGGGGGGCGGTGAAGCTTTCTTT
CDR3aa: CASSLGARGGGEAFF

abundance: once
j_gene: TRBJ2-7
d_gene: TRBD2
v_gene: TRBV7-8
CDR3nt: TGTGCCAGCTCCGGGACTAGCGGGGGGTACGAGCAGTACTTC
CDR3aa: CASSGTSGGYEQYF

abundance: many
j_gene: TRBJ2-1
d_gene: TRBD2
v_gene: TRBV9
CDR3nt: TGTGCCAGCAGCCCGGGGACTACCTTAAAGGGAAATGAGCAGTTCTTC
CDR3aa: CASSPGTTLKGNEQFF

abundance: many
j_gene: TRBJ1-2
d_gene: NA
v_gene: TRBV28
CDR3nt: TGTGCCAGCAGTTTACTCCGGGGGGAGAACTATGGCTACACCTTC
CDR3aa: CASSLLRGENYGYTF

abundance: few
j_gene: TRBJ2-5
d_gene: NA
v_gene: TRBV5-1
CDR3nt: TGCGCCAGCAGCTTGGAAGCTGGGCCCGGTCGCGAGACCCAGTACTTC
CDR3aa: CASSLEAGPGRETQYF

abundance: NA
j_gene: TRBJ2-1
d_gene: NA
v_gene: TRBV5-5
CDR3nt: TGTGCCAGCAGCTTGCTGTCGGTTACCTCCTACAATGAGCAGTTCTTC
CDR3aa: CASSLLSVTSYNEQFF

abundance: few
j_gene: TRBJ2-7
d_gene: NA
v_gene: TRBV10-1
CDR3nt: TGCGCCAGCAGCGAAGTTGGGGGTCTCAACGAGCAGTACTTC
CDR3aa: CASSEVGGLNEQYF

abundance: few
j_gene: TRBJ1-2
d_gene: TRBD1
v_gene: TRBV24-1
CDR3nt: TGTGCCACCAGTGGCGCCGGGACAGAGAAGGGGAAGGGCTACACCTTC
CDR3aa: CATSGAGTEKGKGYTF

abundance: few
j_gene: TRBJ1-1
d_gene: NA
v_gene: TRBV4-1
CDR3nt: TGCGCCAGCAGCCAAGGGTATGGGGCCGGGGACACTGAAGCTTTCTTT
CDR3aa: CASSQGYGAGDTEAFF

abundance: NA
j_gene: TRBJ2-7
d_gene: TRBD1
v_gene: TRBV20-1
CDR3nt: TGCAGTGCTAGAGGGATGGATGGTGGACAGGGCCTTACCTACGAGCAGTACTTC
CDR3aa: CSARGMDGGQGLTYEQYF

abundance: many
j_gene: TRBJ2-7
d_gene: NA
v_gene: TRBV3-1
CDR3nt: TGTGCCAGCAGCTCAGTTGGCGTCGAGCAGTACTTC
CDR3aa: CASSSVGVEQYF